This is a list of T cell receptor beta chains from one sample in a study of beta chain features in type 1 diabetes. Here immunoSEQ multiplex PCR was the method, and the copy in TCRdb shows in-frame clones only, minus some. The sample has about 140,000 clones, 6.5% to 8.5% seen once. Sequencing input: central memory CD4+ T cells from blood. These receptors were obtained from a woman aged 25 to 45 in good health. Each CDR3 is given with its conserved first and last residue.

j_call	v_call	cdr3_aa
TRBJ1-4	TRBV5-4	CASSSGGQGNEKLFF
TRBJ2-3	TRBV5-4	CASSLGGGLQYTDTQYF
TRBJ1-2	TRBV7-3	CASSPGDRGYRPSYGYTF
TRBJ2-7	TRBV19	CATRGKSASISYEQYF
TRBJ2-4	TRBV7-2	CASSTPPGSRGKNIQYF
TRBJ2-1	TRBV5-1	CASSLPPPSGPSSYNEQFF
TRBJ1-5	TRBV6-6	CASRLGTANNQPQHF
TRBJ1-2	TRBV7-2	CASQSYAPSYGYTF
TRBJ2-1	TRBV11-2	CASKLTSGTYNEQFF
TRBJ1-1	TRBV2	CASSEAREGEAFF
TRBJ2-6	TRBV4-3	CASSQAGTGGFGANVLTF
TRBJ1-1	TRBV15	CATSRESNGLTEAFF
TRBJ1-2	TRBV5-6	CASSLDRVYYGYTF
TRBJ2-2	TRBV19	CASSPREAANTGELFF
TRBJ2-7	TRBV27	CASSPDFGDLSYEQYF
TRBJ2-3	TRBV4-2	CASSQEASGGMADTQYF
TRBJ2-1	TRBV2	CASNEGGQAAYNEQFF
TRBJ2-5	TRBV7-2	CASSQALGLAGGETQYF
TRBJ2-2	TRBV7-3	CASSPRGGYTGELFF
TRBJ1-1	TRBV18	CASSQSQQLNTEAFF
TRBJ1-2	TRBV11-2	CASSSNSYGYTF
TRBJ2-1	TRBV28	CASSAYLLEQFF
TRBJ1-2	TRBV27	CASRGQGRSYGYTF
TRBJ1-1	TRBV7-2	CASSLERQLNTEAFF
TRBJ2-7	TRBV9	CASSPHWTGIDEQYF
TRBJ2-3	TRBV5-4	CASSSPSGNGADTQYF
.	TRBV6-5	CASSLSAERVAYEQYF
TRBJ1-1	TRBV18	CASSPQTQGAGTEAFF
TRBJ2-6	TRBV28	CASSSGQTGANVLTF
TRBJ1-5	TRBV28	CASTLQGGQPQHF
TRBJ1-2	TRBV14	CASSQDFGRLTNYGYTF
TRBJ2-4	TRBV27	CASSSTSGFRGTKNIQYF
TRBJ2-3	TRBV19	CASRTDRGSYTQYF
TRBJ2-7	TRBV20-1	CSAKGDHEQYF
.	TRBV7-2	CASRASGSPSEQYF
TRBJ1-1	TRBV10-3	CAISETGTPNTEAFF
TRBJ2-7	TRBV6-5	CASKSGGSDSYEQYF
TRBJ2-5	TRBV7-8	CASSLVWASETQYF
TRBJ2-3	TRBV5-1	CASSLGGVSTDTQYF
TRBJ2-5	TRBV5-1	CASSPGTAQETQYF
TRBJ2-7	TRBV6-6	CASRGTGHYEQYF
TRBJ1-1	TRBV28	CASISFQVQGTEAFF
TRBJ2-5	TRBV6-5	CATHPGGEETQYF
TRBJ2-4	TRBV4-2	CASSQDPMRAKNIQYF
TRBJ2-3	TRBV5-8	CASSLDRGRGTDTQYF
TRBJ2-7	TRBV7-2	CASSSGLAGQVEQYF
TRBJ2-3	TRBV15	CATGQGEDTQYF
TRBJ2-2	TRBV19	CASSIASGTVTGELFF
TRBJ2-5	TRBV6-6	CASSYFYETQYF
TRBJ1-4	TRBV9	CASSPHHLGTAEKLFF
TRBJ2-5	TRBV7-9	CASSLTGAQTQYF